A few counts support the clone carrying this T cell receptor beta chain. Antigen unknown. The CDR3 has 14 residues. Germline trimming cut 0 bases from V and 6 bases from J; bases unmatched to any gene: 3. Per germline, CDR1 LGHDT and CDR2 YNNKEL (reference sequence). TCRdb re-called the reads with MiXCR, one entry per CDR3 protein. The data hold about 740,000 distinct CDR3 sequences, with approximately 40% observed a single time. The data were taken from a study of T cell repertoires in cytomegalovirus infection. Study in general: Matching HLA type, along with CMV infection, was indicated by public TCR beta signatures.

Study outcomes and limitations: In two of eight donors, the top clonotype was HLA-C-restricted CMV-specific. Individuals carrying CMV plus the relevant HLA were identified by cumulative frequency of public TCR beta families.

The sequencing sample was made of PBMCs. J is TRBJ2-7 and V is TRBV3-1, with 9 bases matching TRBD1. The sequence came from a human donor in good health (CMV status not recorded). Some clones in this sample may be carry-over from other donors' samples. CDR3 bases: TGTGCCAGCAGCCAAGATGGACAGGGGACCGAGCAGTACTTC. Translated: CASSQDGQGTEQYF.